The rows below give T cell receptor beta chains drawn from one sample of a study of cytomegalovirus exposure and HLA in healthy donors. Some clones are missing from TCRdb's copy, which holds only in-frame ones; the method was immunoSEQ multiplex PCR. The data show about 140,000 clones, about 75% seen once. Sequences were obtained from PBMCs. The receptor set was obtained from a middle-aged man in good health and CMV-seronegative. Both conserved end residues are part of each CDR3. A D gene is named only where the DNA matches it firmly. Size tells how often a clone was seen (once, few, many) or the class of an expanded clone, and some rows leave it out.

D gene: TRBD2; CDR3 length: 17; V gene: TRBV18; clone size: -; J gene: TRBJ2-1; CDR3 protein: CASSRIVAGGPHNEQFF; CDR3 DNA: TGTGCCAGCTCACGAATAGTAGCGGGGGGGCCCCACAATGAGCAGTTCTTC
D gene: -; CDR3 length: 15; V gene: TRBV6-1; clone size: -; J gene: TRBJ1-1; CDR3 protein: CASNRVGIGNTEAFF; CDR3 DNA: TGTGCCAGCAACCGAGTCGGGATCGGGAACACTGAAGCTTTCTTT
D gene: -; CDR3 length: 13; V gene: TRBV5-6; clone size: -; J gene: TRBJ2-7; CDR3 protein: CAAGSFDSYEQYF; CDR3 DNA: TGTGCAGCCGGGTCCTTCGATTCCTACGAGCAGTACTTC
D gene: TRBD1; CDR3 length: 18; V gene: TRBV7-2; clone size: once; J gene: TRBJ1-5; CDR3 protein: CASSLNIAETGVGQPQHF; CDR3 DNA: TGTGCCAGCAGCTTAAATATCGCCGAGACAGGGGTTGGTCAGCCCCAGCATTTT
D gene: TRBD2; CDR3 length: 18; V gene: TRBV7-2; clone size: -; J gene: TRBJ2-5; CDR3 protein: CASSLDLAGGRWVETQYF; CDR3 DNA: TGTGCCAGCAGCTTAGATCTAGCGGGGGGGCGGTGGGTGGAGACCCAGTACTTC
D gene: TRBD1; CDR3 length: 14; V gene: TRBV5-4; clone size: -; J gene: TRBJ1-1; CDR3 protein: CASSPFQGATEAFF; CDR3 DNA: TGTGCCAGCAGCCCGTTTCAGGGGGCCACTGAAGCTTTCTTT
D gene: TRBD1; CDR3 length: 15; V gene: TRBV7-6; clone size: few; J gene: TRBJ1-3; CDR3 protein: CASRPQGASGNTIYF; CDR3 DNA: TGTGCCAGCAGGCCACAGGGGGCAAGCGGAAACACCATATATTTT
D gene: -; CDR3 length: 15; V gene: TRBV7-9; clone size: -; J gene: TRBJ2-3; CDR3 protein: CASSLARGGPDTQYF; CDR3 DNA: TGTGCCAGCAGCTTAGCCAGGGGAGGGCCAGATACGCAGTATTTT
D gene: -; CDR3 length: 13; V gene: TRBV19; clone size: -; J gene: TRBJ2-7; CDR3 protein: CASSIALGYEQYF; CDR3 DNA: TGTGCCAGTAGTATAGCCCTCGGCTACGAGCAGTACTTC
D gene: TRBD2; CDR3 length: 16; V gene: TRBV4-2; clone size: -; J gene: TRBJ2-1; CDR3 protein: CASSQDPTGGYNEQFF; CDR3 DNA: TGTGCCAGCAGCCAAGATCCGACGGGGGGTTACAATGAGCAGTTCTTC
D gene: -; CDR3 length: 15; V gene: TRBV4-3; clone size: -; J gene: TRBJ1-3; CDR3 protein: CASSQDRYSGNTIYF; CDR3 DNA: TGCGCCAGCAGCCAAGACAGATACTCTGGAAACACCATATATTTT
D gene: -; CDR3 length: 14; V gene: TRBV5-6; clone size: -; J gene: TRBJ1-3; CDR3 protein: CASSAISGGNTIYF; CDR3 DNA: TGTGCCAGCAGCGCCATATCGGGGGGAAACACCATATATTTT
D gene: TRBD1; CDR3 length: 18; V gene: TRBV27; clone size: once; J gene: TRBJ1-2; CDR3 protein: CASSLRGQGAEANYGYTF; CDR3 DNA: TGTGCCAGCAGTTTACGTGGACAGGGGGCTGAGGCTAACTATGGCTACACCTTC
D gene: -; CDR3 length: 16; V gene: TRBV7-6; clone size: -; J gene: TRBJ1-4; CDR3 protein: CASSRGRDGLNEKLFF; CDR3 DNA: TGTGCCAGCAGCCGAGGGAGGGATGGTCTGAATGAAAAACTGTTTTTT
D gene: -; CDR3 length: 15; V gene: TRBV27; clone size: -; J gene: TRBJ1-2; CDR3 protein: CASSLRGSREYGYTF; CDR3 DNA: TGTGCCAGCAGTTTGAGAGGGTCGAGGGAATATGGCTACACCTTC
D gene: TRBD2; CDR3 length: 17; V gene: TRBV4-2; clone size: -; J gene: TRBJ2-5; CDR3 protein: CASSQLGGGGAGETQYF; CDR3 DNA: TGTGCCAGCAGCCAATTGGGGGGCGGGGGGGCGGGGGAGACCCAGTACTTC
D gene: -; CDR3 length: 14; V gene: TRBV27; clone size: few; J gene: TRBJ2-7; CDR3 protein: CASSFSPEPYEQYF; CDR3 DNA: TGTGCCAGCAGTTTTAGTCCCGAACCCTACGAGCAGTACTTC
D gene: -; CDR3 length: 17; V gene: TRBV7-9; clone size: -; J gene: TRBJ2-1; CDR3 protein: CASSLARQGHSGNEQFF; CDR3 DNA: TGTGCCAGCAGCTTGGCCCGGCAGGGGCATTCGGGCAATGAGCAGTTCTTC
D gene: -; CDR3 length: 15; V gene: TRBV11-1; clone size: -; J gene: TRBJ2-2; CDR3 protein: CASSLSQPTPGELFF; CDR3 DNA: TGTGCCAGCAGCTTATCACAGCCCACCCCCGGGGAGCTGTTTTTT
D gene: -; CDR3 length: 14; V gene: TRBV5-1; clone size: -; J gene: TRBJ2-5; CDR3 protein: CASSPPIGSETQYF; CDR3 DNA: TGCGCCAGCAGCCCCCCCATCGGGAGCGAGACCCAGTACTTC
D gene: -; CDR3 length: 11; V gene: TRBV6-1; clone size: few; J gene: TRBJ1-2; CDR3 protein: CASSDIADYTF; CDR3 DNA: TGTGCCAGCAGTGATATAGCGGACTACACCTTC
D gene: -; CDR3 length: 15; V gene: TRBV15; clone size: -; J gene: TRBJ1-6; CDR3 protein: CATALWGVDNSPLHF; CDR3 DNA: TGTGCCACCGCTCTATGGGGGGTTGATAATTCACCCCTCCACTTT
D gene: -; CDR3 length: 16; V gene: TRBV7-9; clone size: -; J gene: TRBJ2-1; CDR3 protein: CASSTLAGPYLNEQFF; CDR3 DNA: TGTGCCAGCAGCACCCTGGCGGGGCCCTACCTGAATGAGCAGTTCTTC
D gene: -; CDR3 length: 14; V gene: TRBV6-1; clone size: -; J gene: TRBJ2-7; CDR3 protein: CASSGRGLIYEQYF; CDR3 DNA: TGTGCCAGCAGTGGCAGGGGCCTTATATACGAGCAGTACTTC
D gene: -; CDR3 length: 14; V gene: TRBV6-5; clone size: -; J gene: TRBJ1-5; CDR3 protein: CASSYSRGNQPQHF; CDR3 DNA: TGTGCCAGCAGTTACAGCAGGGGCAATCAGCCCCAGCATTTT
D gene: TRBD1; CDR3 length: 16; V gene: TRBV5-5; clone size: -; J gene: TRBJ2-5; CDR3 protein: CASSPRTGDMQETQYF; CDR3 DNA: TGTGCCAGCAGCCCCCGGACAGGTGATATGCAAGAGACCCAGTACTTC
D gene: -; CDR3 length: 15; V gene: TRBV28; clone size: -; J gene: TRBJ1-2; CDR3 protein: CASSPGGDTNYGYTF; CDR3 DNA: TGTGCCAGCAGTCCCGGGGGAGATACTAACTATGGCTACACCTTC
D gene: -; CDR3 length: 15; V gene: TRBV18; clone size: -; J gene: TRBJ1-2; CDR3 protein: CASSPNTGTLRASTF; CDR3 DNA: TGTGCCAGCTCACCGAACACCGGGACTCTCAGAGCGAGCACCTTC